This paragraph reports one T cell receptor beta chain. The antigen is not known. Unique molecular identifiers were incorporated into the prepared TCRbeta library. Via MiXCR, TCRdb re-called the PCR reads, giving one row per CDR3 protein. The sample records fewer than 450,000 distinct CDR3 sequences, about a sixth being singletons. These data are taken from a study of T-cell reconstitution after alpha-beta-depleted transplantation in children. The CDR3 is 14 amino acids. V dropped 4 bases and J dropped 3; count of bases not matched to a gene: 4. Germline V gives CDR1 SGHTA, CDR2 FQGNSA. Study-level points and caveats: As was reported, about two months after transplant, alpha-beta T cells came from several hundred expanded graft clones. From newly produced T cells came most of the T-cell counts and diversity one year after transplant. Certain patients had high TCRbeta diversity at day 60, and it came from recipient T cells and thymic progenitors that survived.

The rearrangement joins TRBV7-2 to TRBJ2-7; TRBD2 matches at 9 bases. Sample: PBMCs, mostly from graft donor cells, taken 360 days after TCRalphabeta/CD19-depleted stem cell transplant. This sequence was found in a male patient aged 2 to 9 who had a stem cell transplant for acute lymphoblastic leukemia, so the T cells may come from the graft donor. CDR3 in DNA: TGTGCCAGCAGCTCCGGGACTAGCTACTACGAGCAGTACTTC. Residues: CASSSGTSYYEQYF.